This T cell receptor (beta chain) was recorded in a study of early stage breast cancer tumors. Sequenced by immunoSEQ multiplex PCR; TCRdb stores in-frame clones only, minus some. This repertoire shows 20,000 to 25,000 clones, about 76% found once; its top ten account for roughly 25%. The clonotype comes from a person aged 55 to 75 with breast cancer. The specimen sequenced was blood.

Written as DNA, the CDR3 is TGTGCCAGCAGTCGACTAGCGGTGAACACCGGGGAGCTGTTTTTT. This sequence encodes CASSRLAVNTGELFF. The rearrangement uses TRBV2 and TRBJ2-2, with 9 bases fitting TRBD2. V was pared by 5 bases and J by 1 base, with 2 bases of the junction left unmatched. Germline assignment: CDR1 SNHLY and CDR2 FYNNEI. This CDR3 spans 15 amino acids. Looking up the rest from reference TRBV2 and TRBJ2-2 gives the full variable domain: EPEVTQTPSHQVTQMGQEVILRCVPISNHLYFYWYRQILGQKVEFLVSFYNNEISEKSEIFDDQFSVERPDGSNFTLKIRSTKLEDSAMYFCASSRLAVNTGELFFGEGSRLTVL.